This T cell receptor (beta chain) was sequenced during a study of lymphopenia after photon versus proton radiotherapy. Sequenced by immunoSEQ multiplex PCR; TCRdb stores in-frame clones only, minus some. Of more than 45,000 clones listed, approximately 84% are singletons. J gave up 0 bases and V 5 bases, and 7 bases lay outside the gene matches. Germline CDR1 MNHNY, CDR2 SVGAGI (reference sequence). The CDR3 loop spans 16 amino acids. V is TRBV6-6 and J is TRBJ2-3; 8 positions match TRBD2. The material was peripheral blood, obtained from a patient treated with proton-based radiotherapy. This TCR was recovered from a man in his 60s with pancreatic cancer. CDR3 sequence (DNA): TGTGCCAGCAGTCCTAGACTAGCGAGAAGCACAGATACGCAGTATTTT. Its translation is CASSPRLARSTDTQYF.